This T cell receptor beta chain was identified in a study of control samples from healthy donors and cancer patients. Generated by immunoSEQ multiplex PCR, the TCRdb table keeps only in-frame clones and is missing some. This sample's table has fewer than 250,000 clones. Material for sequencing was blood. The TCR sequence derives from a woman aged 25 to 39 in good health.

CDR3 nucleotides: TGTGCCAGCAGCGGGGGGGGCATGAACACTGAAGCTTTCTTT. It is translated as CASSGGGMNTEAFF. The V call is TRBV11-3, the J call TRBJ1-1; TRBD1 might be the D (6 bases). Trimming stripped 5 bases from V and 0 bases from J, with 10 bases between. From germline, CDR1 is SGHNT and CDR2 YENEEA. The CDR3 runs to 14 residues.